These T cell receptor beta chains were read from a single sample in a study of blood T cell repertoires in COVID-19. Clones were read by immunoSEQ multiplex PCR, and TCRdb kept only the in-frame ones, dropping some. The data hold 150,000 to 200,000 clones, with roughly 79% observed a single time. Sequencing used peripheral blood. The origin of the receptors is a man aged 60 to 75 with active or convalescent COVID-19. The CDR3 runs from the conserved cysteine through the conserved F or W. Fields, in order: D gene, V gene, clone size, J gene, CDR3 protein, CDR3 DNA. A D gene is named only where the DNA matches it firmly. Expanded clones get a size class; other rows say once, few or many, or leave the size out.

d_call: .; v_call: TRBV7-9; clone_size: few; j_call: TRBJ1-6; cdr3_aa: CASSLTGPGSPLHF; cdr3_nt: TGTGCCAGCAGCCTGACAGGCCCGGGTTCACCCCTCCACTTT
d_call: .; v_call: TRBV4-3; clone_size: .; j_call: TRBJ2-7; cdr3_aa: CASSQSTVSYEQYF; cdr3_nt: TGCGCCAGCAGCCAATCTACAGTCTCCTACGAGCAGTACTTC
d_call: .; v_call: TRBV11-3; clone_size: .; j_call: TRBJ2-7; cdr3_aa: CASSLGLPGRQRICSYEQYF; cdr3_nt: TGTGCCAGCAGCTTAGGATTACCGGGCCGACAGAGGATCTGTTCGTACGAGCAGTACTTC
d_call: TRBD2; v_call: TRBV5-4; clone_size: .; j_call: TRBJ2-1; cdr3_aa: CASSLAGGRDLNNEQFF; cdr3_nt: TGTGCCAGCAGCTTGGCCGGGGGGAGAGACTTAAACAATGAGCAGTTCTTC
d_call: TRBD1; v_call: TRBV28; clone_size: .; j_call: TRBJ1-5; cdr3_aa: CASSLPWGQNQPQHF; cdr3_nt: TGTGCCAGCAGTTTACCCTGGGGACAGAATCAGCCCCAGCATTTT
d_call: .; v_call: TRBV11-2; clone_size: .; j_call: TRBJ1-4; cdr3_aa: CASSLGRGALEKLFF; cdr3_nt: TGTGCCAGCAGCTTAGGCCGGGGGGCGTTGGAAAAACTGTTTTTT
d_call: .; v_call: TRBV28; clone_size: .; j_call: TRBJ1-5; cdr3_aa: CASSFPIGAGRPQHF; cdr3_nt: TGTGCCAGCAGTTTTCCCATTGGGGCAGGCCGGCCCCAGCATTTT
d_call: TRBD1; v_call: TRBV28; clone_size: .; j_call: TRBJ1-1; cdr3_aa: CASPGTEKNTEAFF; cdr3_nt: TGTGCCAGCCCCGGGACAGAGAAGAACACTGAAGCTTTCTTT
d_call: .; v_call: TRBV7-3; clone_size: .; j_call: TRBJ2-2; cdr3_aa: CASSLTANTGELFF; cdr3_nt: TGTGCCAGCAGCTTAACAGCCAACACCGGGGAGCTGTTTTTT
d_call: TRBD2; v_call: TRBV9; clone_size: .; j_call: TRBJ2-1; cdr3_aa: CASSFTSGRVNEQFF; cdr3_nt: TGTGCCAGCAGCTTTACTAGCGGGAGAGTCAATGAGCAGTTCTTC
d_call: .; v_call: TRBV28; clone_size: once; j_call: TRBJ1-1; cdr3_aa: CASTQLGVSPMVAFF; cdr3_nt: TGTGCCAGCACCCAACTCGGGGTTTCCCCCATGGTAGCTTTCTTT
d_call: TRBD2; v_call: TRBV4-3; clone_size: .; j_call: TRBJ2-1; cdr3_aa: CASSPGLAGALEQFF; cdr3_nt: TGCGCCAGCAGCCCGGGACTAGCGGGAGCTCTTGAGCAGTTCTTC
d_call: .; v_call: TRBV6-5; clone_size: .; j_call: TRBJ2-3; cdr3_aa: CASSYSEGASDTQYF; cdr3_nt: TGTGCCAGCAGTTACTCGGAGGGGGCATCCGATACGCAGTATTTT
d_call: TRBD2; v_call: TRBV30; clone_size: .; j_call: TRBJ2-7; cdr3_aa: CAWASGGDSYEQYF; cdr3_nt: TGTGCCTGGGCCTCTGGGGGGGACTCCTACGAGCAGTACTTC
d_call: TRBD2; v_call: TRBV5-4; clone_size: .; j_call: TRBJ2-7; cdr3_aa: CASSGGGQAQYEQYF; cdr3_nt: TGTGCCAGCAGCGGGGGGGGTCAGGCCCAATACGAGCAGTACTTC
d_call: .; v_call: TRBV6-6; clone_size: .; j_call: TRBJ1-2; cdr3_aa: CASSYPREVLNYGYTF; cdr3_nt: TGTGCCAGCAGTTACCCTCGTGAGGTCCTTAACTATGGCTACACCTTC
d_call: .; v_call: TRBV20-1; clone_size: .; j_call: TRBJ1-1; cdr3_aa: CSASLMNTEAFF; cdr3_nt: TGCAGTGCTAGTTTAATGAACACTGAAGCTTTCTTT
d_call: .; v_call: TRBV27; clone_size: .; j_call: TRBJ2-3; cdr3_aa: CASSSLLERADTQYF; cdr3_nt: TGTGCCAGCAGTTCCCTCTTGGAGCGGGCGGATACGCAGTATTTT
d_call: .; v_call: TRBV18; clone_size: many; j_call: TRBJ1-5; cdr3_aa: CASSRGSDQPQHF; cdr3_nt: TGTGCCAGCTCACGGGGCTCTGATCAGCCCCAGCATTTT
d_call: .; v_call: TRBV5-1; clone_size: .; j_call: TRBJ2-7; cdr3_aa: CASSFPDNSYEQYF; cdr3_nt: TGCGCCAGCAGCTTCCCGGACAACTCCTACGAGCAGTACTTC
d_call: .; v_call: TRBV7-7; clone_size: once; j_call: TRBJ1-4; cdr3_aa: CASSVGTGRNEKLFF; cdr3_nt: TGTGCCAGCAGCGTAGGGACGGGGAGAAATGAAAAACTGTTTTTT
d_call: .; v_call: TRBV18; clone_size: .; j_call: TRBJ2-2; cdr3_aa: CASSPGQANTGELFF; cdr3_nt: TGTGCCAGCTCACCAGGGCAGGCGAACACCGGGGAGCTGTTTTTT
d_call: TRBD2; v_call: TRBV19; clone_size: .; j_call: TRBJ2-5; cdr3_aa: CASSIGGLGLGTQYF; cdr3_nt: TGTGCCAGTAGTATAGGGGGACTAGGTTTGGGGACCCAGTACTTC
d_call: TRBD2; v_call: TRBV5-1; clone_size: .; j_call: TRBJ2-7; cdr3_aa: CASSLSGLASYEQYF; cdr3_nt: TGCGCCAGCAGCTTGTCCGGACTAGCGTCCTACGAGCAGTACTTC
d_call: .; v_call: TRBV6-2/TRBV6-3; clone_size: .; j_call: TRBJ2-3; cdr3_aa: CASSGRGAPTADTQYF; cdr3_nt: TGTGCCAGCAGTGGCAGGGGCGCACCTACTGCCGATACGCAGTATTTT
d_call: .; v_call: TRBV11-3; clone_size: .; j_call: TRBJ1-1; cdr3_aa: CASSLVGNTEAFF; cdr3_nt: TGTGCCAGCAGCTTAGTCGGGAACACTGAAGCTTTCTTT
d_call: .; v_call: TRBV30; clone_size: .; j_call: TRBJ1-6; cdr3_aa: CAWSVADPNNSPLHF; cdr3_nt: TGTGCCTGGAGTGTGGCGGATCCTAATAATTCACCCCTCCACTTT
d_call: .; v_call: TRBV27; clone_size: once; j_call: TRBJ2-7; cdr3_aa: CASSLRMTAYEQYF; cdr3_nt: TGTGCCAGCAGTTTGAGAATGACAGCCTACGAGCAGTACTTC
d_call: .; v_call: TRBV7-9; clone_size: .; j_call: TRBJ2-7; cdr3_aa: CASSLQTYEQYF; cdr3_nt: TGTGCCAGCAGCTTACAGACCTACGAGCAGTACTTC
d_call: .; v_call: TRBV5-6; clone_size: .; j_call: TRBJ2-1; cdr3_aa: CASSATGWTLDNEQFF; cdr3_nt: TGTGCCAGCAGCGCCACAGGGTGGACGTTAGACAATGAGCAGTTCTTC
d_call: TRBD2; v_call: TRBV27; clone_size: .; j_call: TRBJ2-7; cdr3_aa: CASSGLAEAFYDEQYF; cdr3_nt: TGTGCCAGCAGCGGACTAGCGGAAGCTTTCTACGATGAGCAGTACTTC
d_call: TRBD2; v_call: TRBV28; clone_size: .; j_call: TRBJ2-1; cdr3_aa: CASMGGTSSYNEQFF; cdr3_nt: TGTGCCAGCATGGGGGGGACCAGCTCCTACAATGAGCAGTTCTTC
d_call: .; v_call: TRBV7-2; clone_size: .; j_call: TRBJ2-7; cdr3_aa: CASSLAMPGVYEQYF; cdr3_nt: TGTGCCAGCAGCTTAGCTATGCCAGGGGTCTACGAGCAGTACTTC
d_call: TRBD1; v_call: TRBV28; clone_size: .; j_call: TRBJ1-6; cdr3_aa: CASRTFDSARTGRMNSPLHF; cdr3_nt: TGTGCCAGCAGAACTTTTGATTCGGCCCGGACAGGGAGGATGAATTCACCCCTCCACTTT
d_call: .; v_call: TRBV2; clone_size: .; j_call: TRBJ1-4; cdr3_aa: CASSETGPFEKLFF; cdr3_nt: TGTGCCAGCAGTGAAACAGGGCCCTTTGAAAAACTGTTTTTT
d_call: .; v_call: TRBV18; clone_size: .; j_call: TRBJ1-1; cdr3_aa: CASSPAYFNTEAFF; cdr3_nt: TGTGCCAGCTCACCAGCGTATTTTAACACTGAAGCTTTCTTT
d_call: TRBD1; v_call: TRBV18; clone_size: few; j_call: TRBJ2-7; cdr3_aa: CASSPRTGGFYEQYF; cdr3_nt: TGTGCCAGCTCACCAAGAACAGGGGGCTTCTACGAGCAGTACTTC
d_call: .; v_call: TRBV29-1; clone_size: .; j_call: TRBJ2-4; cdr3_aa: CSASTGAKNIQYF; cdr3_nt: TGCAGCGCCTCGACGGGGGCCAAAAACATTCAGTACTTC
d_call: TRBD2; v_call: TRBV7-2; clone_size: once; j_call: TRBJ2-7; cdr3_aa: CASSIRTSGYEQYF; cdr3_nt: TGTGCCAGCAGCATCCGGACTAGCGGCTACGAGCAGTACTTC
d_call: TRBD2; v_call: TRBV20-1; clone_size: .; j_call: TRBJ2-7; cdr3_aa: CSVKREGEQYF; cdr3_nt: TGCAGTGTAAAGCGGGAAGGCGAGCAGTACTTC
d_call: TRBD2; v_call: TRBV7-2; clone_size: few; j_call: TRBJ2-7; cdr3_aa: CASSAGTSGYEQYF; cdr3_nt: TGTGCCAGCAGCGCCGGGACTAGCGGATACGAGCAGTACTTC
d_call: .; v_call: TRBV28; clone_size: .; j_call: TRBJ1-2; cdr3_aa: CASSPTPRHQGSGYTF; cdr3_nt: TGTGCCAGCAGTCCAACCCCCAGACACCAAGGTAGTGGCTACACCTTC
d_call: .; v_call: TRBV7-6; clone_size: once; j_call: TRBJ2-2; cdr3_aa: CASSLGQMSYTGELFF; cdr3_nt: TGTGCCAGCAGCTTAGGACAAATGAGTTACACCGGGGAGCTGTTTTTT
d_call: .; v_call: TRBV7-3; clone_size: .; j_call: TRBJ2-7; cdr3_aa: CASSSDSLPTYEQYF; cdr3_nt: TGTGCCAGCAGCTCAGACAGCCTACCAACCTACGAGCAGTACTTC
d_call: TRBD2; v_call: TRBV19; clone_size: many; j_call: TRBJ2-2; cdr3_aa: CASSTLAGTGELFF; cdr3_nt: TGTGCCAGTAGCACCTTAGCGGGAACCGGGGAGCTGTTTTTT
d_call: .; v_call: TRBV5-5; clone_size: .; j_call: TRBJ2-1; cdr3_aa: CASSPTGTEGNEQFF; cdr3_nt: TGTGCCAGCAGCCCGACCGGGACTGAGGGCAATGAGCAGTTCTTC
d_call: .; v_call: TRBV21-1; clone_size: .; j_call: TRBJ1-1; cdr3_aa: CASSKKAGGNTEAFF; cdr3_nt: TGTGCCAGCAGCAAAAAGGCAGGGGGTAATACTGAAGCTTTCTTT
d_call: TRBD2; v_call: TRBV28; clone_size: .; j_call: TRBJ2-1; cdr3_aa: CASISTSGGDEQFF; cdr3_nt: TGTGCCAGCATTTCGACTAGCGGGGGGGATGAGCAGTTCTTC
d_call: .; v_call: TRBV19; clone_size: .; j_call: TRBJ1-1; cdr3_aa: CASRGVRVMTEAFF; cdr3_nt: TGTGCCAGTCGGGGGGTAAGGGTAATGACTGAAGCTTTCTTT
d_call: TRBD2; v_call: TRBV5-1; clone_size: .; j_call: TRBJ2-3; cdr3_aa: CASGLAGGTDTQYF; cdr3_nt: TGCGCCAGCGGACTAGCGGGAGGTACAGATACGCAGTATTTT
d_call: .; v_call: TRBV14; clone_size: .; j_call: TRBJ1-1; cdr3_aa: CASSPLRGYTEAFF; cdr3_nt: TGTGCCAGCAGCCCACTCCGGGGATACACTGAAGCTTTCTTT
d_call: .; v_call: TRBV13; clone_size: .; j_call: TRBJ2-7; cdr3_aa: CASSPRGGGRPLYEQYF; cdr3_nt: TGTGCCAGCAGCCCCCGTGGTGGCGGGCGCCCTCTTTACGAGCAGTACTTC
d_call: .; v_call: TRBV5-6; clone_size: many; j_call: TRBJ1-1; cdr3_aa: CASSTYGRGMNTEAFF; cdr3_nt: TGTGCCAGCAGCACCTACGGGCGGGGGATGAACACTGAAGCTTTCTTT
d_call: .; v_call: TRBV10-2; clone_size: .; j_call: TRBJ1-4; cdr3_aa: CASSDRTATNEKLFF; cdr3_nt: TGCGCCAGCAGTGATAGGACAGCAACTAATGAAAAACTGTTTTTT
d_call: .; v_call: TRBV20-1; clone_size: .; j_call: TRBJ2-5; cdr3_aa: CGGTLETQYF; cdr3_nt: TGCGGGGGGACCTTAGAGACCCAGTACTTC
d_call: .; v_call: TRBV27; clone_size: .; j_call: TRBJ1-5; cdr3_aa: CASPPTEGSRNQPQHF; cdr3_nt: TGTGCCAGCCCTCCCACCGAGGGATCACGCAATCAGCCCCAGCATTTT
d_call: TRBD1; v_call: TRBV29-1; clone_size: .; j_call: TRBJ2-3; cdr3_aa: CSVAQGASTDTQYF; cdr3_nt: TGCAGCGTCGCCCAGGGGGCTAGCACAGATACGCAGTATTTT
d_call: TRBD2; v_call: TRBV5-1; clone_size: .; j_call: TRBJ2-1; cdr3_aa: CASSPRLAGGGNEQFF; cdr3_nt: TGCGCCAGCAGCCCGAGACTAGCGGGAGGGGGCAATGAGCAGTTCTTC